This T cell receptor (beta chain) is from a study of T-cell reconstitution after alpha-beta-depleted transplantation in children. Unique molecular identifiers were used in preparing the TCRbeta library. Each CDR3 protein is one row after TCRdb ran MiXCR on the PCR reads. Of about 610,000 distinct CDR3 sequences in the sample, roughly a tenth were seen once. This clonotype has a count of ten or more. The CDR3 extends over 13 amino acids. The ends lost 6 bases at V and 4 bases at J; junction bases unmatched: 7. Germline V gene lookup returns CDR1 SQVTM and CDR2 ANQGSEA. The J gene is TRBJ1-2, the V gene TRBV29-1; 8 bases fit TRBD1. The sequenced sample was PBMCs from the stem cell graft donor, obtained from the stem cell graft. The TCR was taken from a human donor who donated a stem cell graft to a child with acute myeloid leukemia. The CDR3 region has the DNA TGCAGCGTCGGACAGGGCGGCTTCTATGGCTACACCTTC. It yields the protein CSVGQGGFYGYTF.